This is a list of T cell receptor beta chains from one sample in a study of cytotoxic CD8 clonotypes in ibrutinib-treated CLL. Profiling relied on immunoSEQ multiplex PCR, and the TCRdb table lists in-frame clones only, not all of them. The sample consists of about 200,000 clones, 70% of them appearing once. The sample here was PBMCs, taken after 12 months of ibrutinib treatment. The source of these receptors is a human donor with chronic lymphocytic leukemia. Both conserved end residues are part of each CDR3. Rows give clone size only sometimes, using once, few, many, or a class for an expanded clone.

TRBJ1-6 | TRBV30 | once | 15 | CAWSGSPGGNSPLHF
TRBJ2-3 | TRBV18 | once | 16 | CASSPPPSGGAGTQYF
TRBJ2-7 | TRBV2 | . | 14 | CASSPRGPTYEQYF
TRBJ2-3 | TRBV12-5 | . | 14 | CASGQGSGTDTQYF
TRBJ2-7 | TRBV5-4 | . | 13 | CASRLDRGREQYF
TRBJ2-5 | TRBV9 | . | 13 | CASSVWGTETQYF
TRBJ1-1 | TRBV27 | . | 14 | CASSPRRGNTEAFF
TRBJ2-2 | TRBV11-3 | . | 16 | CASSFRTSGKAGELFF
TRBJ1-3 | TRBV7-6 | few | 14 | CASSLRGVGNTIYF
TRBJ1-1 | TRBV2 | few | 11 | CASSQAFEAFF
TRBJ1-1 | TRBV7-2 | . | 15 | CASSFSGTGSTEAFF
TRBJ1-1 | TRBV9 | . | 15 | CASSSQPGGSTEAFF
TRBJ2-1 | TRBV5-1 | . | 15 | CASSPSGRSGNEQFF
TRBJ2-2 | TRBV9 | once | 19 | CASSVGGTSGSRWSGELFF
TRBJ1-4 | TRBV4-2 | once | 16 | CASSQAVGTGDEKLFF
TRBJ2-5 | TRBV4-2 | . | 14 | CASSKGERGETQYF
TRBJ1-1 | TRBV30 | few | 16 | CAWKRTGPHMNTEAFF
TRBJ2-5 | TRBV15 | . | 14 | CATSRGGGPETQYF
TRBJ1-2 | TRBV2 | once | 14 | CASSRTEHVLGYTF
TRBJ1-2 | TRBV4-2 | . | 15 | CASSQVNSVGDGYTF
TRBJ2-7 | TRBV27 | . | 13 | CATKRDNSYEQYF
TRBJ2-1 | TRBV2 | . | 13 | CAVSESSYNEQFF